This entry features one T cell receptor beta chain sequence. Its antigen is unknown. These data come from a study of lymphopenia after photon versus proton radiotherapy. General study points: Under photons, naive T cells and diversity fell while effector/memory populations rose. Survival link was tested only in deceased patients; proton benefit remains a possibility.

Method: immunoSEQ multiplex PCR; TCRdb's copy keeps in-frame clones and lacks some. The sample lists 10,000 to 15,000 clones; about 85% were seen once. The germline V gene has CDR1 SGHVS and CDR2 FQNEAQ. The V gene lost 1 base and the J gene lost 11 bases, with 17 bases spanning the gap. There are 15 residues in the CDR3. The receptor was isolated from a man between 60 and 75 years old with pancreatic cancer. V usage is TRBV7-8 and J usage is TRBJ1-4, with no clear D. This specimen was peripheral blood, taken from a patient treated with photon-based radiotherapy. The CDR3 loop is CASSLEWATKGKLFF. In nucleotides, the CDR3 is TGTGCCAGCAGCTTAGAATGGGCCACGAAAGGGAAACTGTTTTTT. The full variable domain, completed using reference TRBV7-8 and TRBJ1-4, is GAGVSQSPRYKVAKRGQDVALRCDPISGHVSLFWYQQALGQGPEFLTYFQNEAQLDKSGLPSDRFFAERPEGSVSTLKIQRTQQEDSAVYLCASSLEWATKGKLFFGSGTQLSVL.